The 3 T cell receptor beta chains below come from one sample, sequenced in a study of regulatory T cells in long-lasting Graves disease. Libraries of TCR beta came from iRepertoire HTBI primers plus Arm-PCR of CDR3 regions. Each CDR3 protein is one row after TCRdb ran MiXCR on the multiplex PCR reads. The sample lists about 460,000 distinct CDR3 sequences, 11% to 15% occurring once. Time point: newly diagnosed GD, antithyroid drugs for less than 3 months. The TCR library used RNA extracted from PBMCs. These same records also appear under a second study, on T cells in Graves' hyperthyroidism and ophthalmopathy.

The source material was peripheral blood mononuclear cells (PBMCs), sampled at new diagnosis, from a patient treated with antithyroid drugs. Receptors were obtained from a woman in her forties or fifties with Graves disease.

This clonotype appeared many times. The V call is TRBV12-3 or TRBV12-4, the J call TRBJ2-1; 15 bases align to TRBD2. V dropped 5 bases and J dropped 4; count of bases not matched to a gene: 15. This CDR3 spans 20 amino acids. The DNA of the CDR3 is TGTGCCAGCAGTCCCCCTCATCAGGCCGGGACTAGCGGGAGGTACAATGAGCAGTTCTTC. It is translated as CASSPPHQAGTSGRYNEQFF.

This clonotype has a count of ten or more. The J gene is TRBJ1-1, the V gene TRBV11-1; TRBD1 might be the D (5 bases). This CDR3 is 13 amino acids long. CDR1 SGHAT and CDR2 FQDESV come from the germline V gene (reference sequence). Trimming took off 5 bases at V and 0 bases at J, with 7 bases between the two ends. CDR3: CASSRQMNTEAFF. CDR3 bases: TGTGCCAGCAGCAGACAGATGAACACTGAAGCTTTCTTT.

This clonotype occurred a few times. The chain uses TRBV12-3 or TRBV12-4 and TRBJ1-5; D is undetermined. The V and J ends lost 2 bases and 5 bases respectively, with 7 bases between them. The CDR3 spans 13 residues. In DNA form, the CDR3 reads TGTGCCAGCAGTTTATCGGCGGATCAGCCCCAGCATTTT. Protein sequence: CASSLSADQPQHF.